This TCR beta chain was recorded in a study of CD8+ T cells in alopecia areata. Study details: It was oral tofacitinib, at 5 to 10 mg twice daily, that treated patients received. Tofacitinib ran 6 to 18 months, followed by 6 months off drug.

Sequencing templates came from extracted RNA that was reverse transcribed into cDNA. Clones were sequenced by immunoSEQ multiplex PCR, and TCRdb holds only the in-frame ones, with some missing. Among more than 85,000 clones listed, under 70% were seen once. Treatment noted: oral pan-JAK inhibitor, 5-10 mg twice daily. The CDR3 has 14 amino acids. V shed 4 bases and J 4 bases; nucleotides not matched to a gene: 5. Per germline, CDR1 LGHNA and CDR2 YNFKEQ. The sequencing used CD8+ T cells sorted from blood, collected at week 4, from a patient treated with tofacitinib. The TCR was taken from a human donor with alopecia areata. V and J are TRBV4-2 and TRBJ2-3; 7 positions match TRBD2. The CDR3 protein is CASSPTSGADTQYF. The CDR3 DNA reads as TGTGCCAGCAGCCCAACCAGCGGGGCAGATACGCAGTATTTT.